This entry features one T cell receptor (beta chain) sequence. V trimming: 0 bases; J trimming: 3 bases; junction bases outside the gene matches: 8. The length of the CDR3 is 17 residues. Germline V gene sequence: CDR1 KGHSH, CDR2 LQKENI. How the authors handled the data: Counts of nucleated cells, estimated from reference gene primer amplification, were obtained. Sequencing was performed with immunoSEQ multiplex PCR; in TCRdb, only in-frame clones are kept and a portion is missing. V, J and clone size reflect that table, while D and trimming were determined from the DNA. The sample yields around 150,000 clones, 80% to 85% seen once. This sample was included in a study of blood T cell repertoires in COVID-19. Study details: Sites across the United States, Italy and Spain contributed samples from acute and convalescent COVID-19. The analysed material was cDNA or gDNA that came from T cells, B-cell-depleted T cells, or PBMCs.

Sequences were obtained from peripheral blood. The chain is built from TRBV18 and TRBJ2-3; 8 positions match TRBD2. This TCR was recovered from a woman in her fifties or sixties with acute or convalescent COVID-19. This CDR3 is CASSPPKAGGGTDTQYF. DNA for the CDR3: TGTGCCAGCTCACCACCCAAGGCGGGAGGCGGTACAGATACGCAGTATTTT.